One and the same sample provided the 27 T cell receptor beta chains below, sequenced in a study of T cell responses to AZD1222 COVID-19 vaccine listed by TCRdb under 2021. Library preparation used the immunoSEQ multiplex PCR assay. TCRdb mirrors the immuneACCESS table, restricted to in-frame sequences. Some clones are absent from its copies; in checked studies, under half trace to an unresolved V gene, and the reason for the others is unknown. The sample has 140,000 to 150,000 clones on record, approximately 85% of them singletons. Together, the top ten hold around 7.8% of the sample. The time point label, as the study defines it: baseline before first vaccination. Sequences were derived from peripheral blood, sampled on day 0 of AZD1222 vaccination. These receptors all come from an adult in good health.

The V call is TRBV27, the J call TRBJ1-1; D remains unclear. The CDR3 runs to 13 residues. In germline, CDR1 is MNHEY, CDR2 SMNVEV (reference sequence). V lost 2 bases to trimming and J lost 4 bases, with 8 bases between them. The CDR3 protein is CASSLRVSTEAFF. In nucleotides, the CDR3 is TGTGCCAGCAGTTTACGGGTCAGCACTGAAGCTTTCTTT.

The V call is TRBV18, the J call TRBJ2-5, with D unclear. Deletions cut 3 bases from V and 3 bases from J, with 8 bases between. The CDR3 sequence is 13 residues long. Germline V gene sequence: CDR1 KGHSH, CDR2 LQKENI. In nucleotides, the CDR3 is TGTGCCAGCTCACCTAGCCGGGAAGAGACCCAGTACTTC. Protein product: CASSPSREETQYF.

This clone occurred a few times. CDR3 DNA sequence: TGTGCCAGCAGTGAAAACTCTTACAATGAGCAGTTCTTC. This sequence encodes CASSENSYNEQFF. V and J are TRBV2 and TRBJ2-1; no reliable D call. The germline V and J ends were trimmed by 2 bases and 4 bases, with 6 bases remaining between them. Germline V gene sequence: CDR1 SNHLY, CDR2 FYNNEI. The CDR3 loop spans 13 amino acids.

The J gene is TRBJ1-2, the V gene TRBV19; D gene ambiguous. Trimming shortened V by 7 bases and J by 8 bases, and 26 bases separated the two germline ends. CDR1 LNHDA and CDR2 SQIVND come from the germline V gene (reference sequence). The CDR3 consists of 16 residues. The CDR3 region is CASTRTASSPVGGYTF. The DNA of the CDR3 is TGTGCCAGTACCCGGACCGCCTCCAGCCCGGTGGGAGGCTACACCTTC.

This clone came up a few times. The chain's CDR3 is CASSLNGEQFF. DNA of the CDR3: TGTGCCAGCAGCTTAAACGGGGAGCAGTTCTTC. The chain couples TRBV7-2 to TRBJ2-1; D ambiguous. The CDR3 sequence is 11 residues long. The V gene's germline CDR1 is SGHTA and CDR2 FQGNSA. Trimming stripped 2 bases from V and 10 bases from J, with 6 bases between.

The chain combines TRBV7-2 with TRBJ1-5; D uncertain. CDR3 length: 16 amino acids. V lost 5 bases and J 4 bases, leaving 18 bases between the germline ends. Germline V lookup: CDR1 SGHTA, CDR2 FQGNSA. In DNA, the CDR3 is TGTGCCAGCAGCCCTACTCGGGGAACCATTAATCAGCCCCAGCATTTT. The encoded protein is CASSPTRGTINQPQHF.

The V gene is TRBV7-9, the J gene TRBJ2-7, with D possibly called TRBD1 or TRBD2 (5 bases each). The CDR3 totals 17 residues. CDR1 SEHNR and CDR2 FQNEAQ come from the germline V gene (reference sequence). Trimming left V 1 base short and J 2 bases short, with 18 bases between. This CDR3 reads CASSLDYVGDGTYEQYF. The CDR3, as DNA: TGTGCCAGCAGCTTAGACTACGTCGGGGACGGGACCTACGAGCAGTACTTC. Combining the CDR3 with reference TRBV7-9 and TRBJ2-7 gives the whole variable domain DTGVSQNPRHKITKRGQNVTFRCDPISEHNRLYWYRQTLGQGPEFLTYFQNEAQLEKSRLLSDRFSAERPKGSFSTLEIQRTEQGDSAMYLCASSLDYVGDGTYEQYFGPGTRLTVT.

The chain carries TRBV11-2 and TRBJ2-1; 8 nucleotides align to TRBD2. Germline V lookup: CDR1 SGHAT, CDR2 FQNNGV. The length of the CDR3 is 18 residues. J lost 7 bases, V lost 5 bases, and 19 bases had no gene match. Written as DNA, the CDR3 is TGTGCCAGCAGCCTACGACTGGCGGGGGGATCAGCAGGGAATGAGCAGTTCTTC. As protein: CASSLRLAGGSAGNEQFF. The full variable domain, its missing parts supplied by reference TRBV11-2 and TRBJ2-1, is EAGVAQSPRYKIIEKRQSVAFWCNPISGHATLYWYQQILGQGPKLLIQFQNNGVVDDSQLPKDRFSAERLKGVDSTLKIQPAKLEDSAVYLCASSLRLAGGSAGNEQFFGPGTRLTVL.

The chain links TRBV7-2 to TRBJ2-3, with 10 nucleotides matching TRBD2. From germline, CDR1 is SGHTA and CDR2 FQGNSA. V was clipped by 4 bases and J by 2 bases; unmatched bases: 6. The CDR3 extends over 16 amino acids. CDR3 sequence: CASSSIAGGYTDTQYF. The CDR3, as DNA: TGTGCCAGCAGCTCAATAGCGGGGGGCTACACAGATACGCAGTATTTT.

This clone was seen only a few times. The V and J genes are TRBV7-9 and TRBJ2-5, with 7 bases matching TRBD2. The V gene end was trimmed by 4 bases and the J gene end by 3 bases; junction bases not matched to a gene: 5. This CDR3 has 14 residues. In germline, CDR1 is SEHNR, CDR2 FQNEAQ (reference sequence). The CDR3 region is CASSSRAGEETQYF. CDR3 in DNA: TGTGCCAGCAGCTCTAGGGCGGGAGAAGAGACCCAGTACTTC.

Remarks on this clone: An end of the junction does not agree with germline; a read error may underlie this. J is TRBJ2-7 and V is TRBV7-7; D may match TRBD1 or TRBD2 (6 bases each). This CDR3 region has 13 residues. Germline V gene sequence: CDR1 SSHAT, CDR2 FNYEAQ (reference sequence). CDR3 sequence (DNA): TGTGCTAGCAGCCCGGGGGCGCGCTACGAGCAGTACTTC. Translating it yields CASSPGARYEQYF.

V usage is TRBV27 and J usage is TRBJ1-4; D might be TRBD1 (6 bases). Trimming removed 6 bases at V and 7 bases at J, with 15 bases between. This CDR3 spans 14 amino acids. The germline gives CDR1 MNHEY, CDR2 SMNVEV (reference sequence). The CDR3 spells CASSDRDIGEKLFF. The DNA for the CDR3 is TGTGCCAGCAGCGACCGGGACATAGGTGAAAAACTGTTTTTT. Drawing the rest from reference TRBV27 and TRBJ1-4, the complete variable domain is EAQVTQNPRYLITVTGKKLTVTCSQNMNHEYMSWYRQDPGLGLRQIYYSMNVEVTDKGDVPEGYKVSRKEKRNFPLILESPSPNQTSLYFCASSDRDIGEKLFFGSGTQLSVL.

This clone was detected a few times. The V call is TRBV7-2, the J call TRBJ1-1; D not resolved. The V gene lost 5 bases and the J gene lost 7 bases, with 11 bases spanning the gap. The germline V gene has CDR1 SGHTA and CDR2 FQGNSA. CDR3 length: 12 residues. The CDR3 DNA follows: TGTGCCAGCAGCCCCGGACGGGTTGAAGCTTTCTTT. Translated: CASSPGRVEAFF.

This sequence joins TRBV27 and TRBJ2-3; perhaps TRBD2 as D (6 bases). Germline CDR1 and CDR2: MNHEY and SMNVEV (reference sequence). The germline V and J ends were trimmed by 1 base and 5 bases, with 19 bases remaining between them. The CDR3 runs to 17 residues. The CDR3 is CASSLYPPWGVGDTQYF. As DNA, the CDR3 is TGTGCCAGCAGTTTATATCCCCCCTGGGGGGTTGGAGATACGCAGTATTTT.

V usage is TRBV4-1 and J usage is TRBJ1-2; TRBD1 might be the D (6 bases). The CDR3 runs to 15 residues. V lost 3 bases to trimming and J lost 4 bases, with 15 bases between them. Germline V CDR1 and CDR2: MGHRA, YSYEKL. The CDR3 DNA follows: TGCGCCAGCAGCCACCCGACAGGTGTCGGCTATGGCTACACCTTC. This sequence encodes CASSHPTGVGYGYTF.

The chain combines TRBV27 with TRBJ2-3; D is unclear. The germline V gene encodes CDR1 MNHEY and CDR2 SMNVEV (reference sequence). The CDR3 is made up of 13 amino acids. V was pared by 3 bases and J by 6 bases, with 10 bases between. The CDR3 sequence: CASSFTIWDTQYF. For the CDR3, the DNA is TGTGCCAGCAGTTTTACTATTTGGGATACGCAGTATTTT.

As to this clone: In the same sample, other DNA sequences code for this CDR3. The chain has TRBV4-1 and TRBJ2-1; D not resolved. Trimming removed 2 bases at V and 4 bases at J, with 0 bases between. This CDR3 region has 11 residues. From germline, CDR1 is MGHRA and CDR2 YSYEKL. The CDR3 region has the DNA TGCGCCAGCAGCCAATACAATGAGCAGTTCTTC. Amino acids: CASSQYNEQFF.

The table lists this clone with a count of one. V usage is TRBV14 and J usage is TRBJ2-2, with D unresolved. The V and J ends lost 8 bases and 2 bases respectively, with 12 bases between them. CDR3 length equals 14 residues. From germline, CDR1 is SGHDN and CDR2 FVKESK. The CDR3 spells CASGSLGNTGELFF. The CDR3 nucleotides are TGTGCCAGCGGATCTCTGGGCAACACCGGGGAGCTGTTTTTT. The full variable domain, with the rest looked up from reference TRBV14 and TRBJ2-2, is EAGVTQFPSHSVIEKGQTVTLRCDPISGHDNLYWYRRVMGKEIKFLLHFVKESKQDESGMPNNRFLAERTGGTYSTLKVQPAELEDSGVYFCASGSLGNTGELFFGEGSRLTVL.

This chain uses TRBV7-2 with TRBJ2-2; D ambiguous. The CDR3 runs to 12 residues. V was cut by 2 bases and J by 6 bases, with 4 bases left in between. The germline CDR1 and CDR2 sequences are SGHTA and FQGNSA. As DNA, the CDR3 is TGTGCCAGCAGCTTAATCCCCGGGGAGCTGTTTTTT. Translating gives CASSLIPGELFF.

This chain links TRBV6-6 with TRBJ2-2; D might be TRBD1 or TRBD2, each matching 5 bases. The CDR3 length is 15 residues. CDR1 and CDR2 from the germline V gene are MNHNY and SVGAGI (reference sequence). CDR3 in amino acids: CASLHRDPNTGELFF. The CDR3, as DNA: TGTGCTTCCTTACACCGGGACCCGAACACCGGGGAGCTGTTTTTT.

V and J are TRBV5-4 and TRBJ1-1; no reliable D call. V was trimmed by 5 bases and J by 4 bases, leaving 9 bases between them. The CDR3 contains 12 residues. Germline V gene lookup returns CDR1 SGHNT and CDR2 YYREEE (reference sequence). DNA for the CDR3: TGTGCCAGCAGTCAGAGGGCCACTGAAGCTTTCTTT. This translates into CASSQRATEAFF. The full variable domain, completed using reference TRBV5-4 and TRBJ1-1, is ETGVTQSPTHLIKTRGQQVTLRCSSQSGHNTVSWYQQALGQGPQFIFQYYREEENGRGNFPPRFSGLQFPNYSSELNVNALELDDSALYLCASSQRATEAFFGQGTRLTVV.

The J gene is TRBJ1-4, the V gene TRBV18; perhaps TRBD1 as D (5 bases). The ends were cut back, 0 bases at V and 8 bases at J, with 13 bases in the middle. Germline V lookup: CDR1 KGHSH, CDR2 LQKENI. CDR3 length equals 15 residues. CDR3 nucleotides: TGTGCCAGCTCACCACCTTCTATGGGACGGGAAAAACTGTTTTTT. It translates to CASSPPSMGREKLFF.

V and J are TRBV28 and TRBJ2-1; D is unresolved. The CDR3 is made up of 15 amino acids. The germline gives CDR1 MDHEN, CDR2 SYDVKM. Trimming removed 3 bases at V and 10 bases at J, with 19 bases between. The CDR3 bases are TGTGCCAGCAGTTTCTTCGATCGGATAGTACTCGAGCAGTTCTTC. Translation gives CASSFFDRIVLEQFF.

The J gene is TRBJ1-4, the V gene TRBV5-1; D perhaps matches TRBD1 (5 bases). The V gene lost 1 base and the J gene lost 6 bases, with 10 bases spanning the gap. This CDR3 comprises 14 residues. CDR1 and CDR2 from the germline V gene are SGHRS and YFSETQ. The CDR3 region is CASSLSRGDEKLFF. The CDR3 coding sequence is TGCGCCAGCAGCTTGTCGCGAGGGGATGAAAAACTGTTTTTT.

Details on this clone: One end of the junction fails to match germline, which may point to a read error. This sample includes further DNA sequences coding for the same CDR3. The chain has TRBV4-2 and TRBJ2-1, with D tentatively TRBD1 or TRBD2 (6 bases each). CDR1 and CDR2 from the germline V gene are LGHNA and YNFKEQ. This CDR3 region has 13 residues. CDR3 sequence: CASSPGAYNEQFF. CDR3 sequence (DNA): TGTGCCAGCAGCCCGGGGGCCTATAATGAGCAGTTCTTC.

The CDR3 bases are TGTGCCAGCAGCCAAACCAAGGGAGGCTACACCTTC. It translates to CASSQTKGGYTF. V gene TRBV3-1 (or the pseudogene TRBV3-2) combines with J gene TRBJ1-2; D is uncertain. This CDR3 is 12 amino acids long. Germline V gives CDR1 LGHDT, CDR2 YNNKEL (reference sequence). The V end lost 2 bases, the J end lost 8 bases, and 9 bases lay between the germline ends.

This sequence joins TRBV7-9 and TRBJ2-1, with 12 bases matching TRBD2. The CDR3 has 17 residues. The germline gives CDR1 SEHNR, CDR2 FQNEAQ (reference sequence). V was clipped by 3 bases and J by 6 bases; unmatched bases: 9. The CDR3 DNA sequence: TGTGCCAGCAGCTTTAGACTAGCGGGAGACCTAAGCAATGAGCAGTTCTTC. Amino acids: CASSFRLAGDLSNEQFF.